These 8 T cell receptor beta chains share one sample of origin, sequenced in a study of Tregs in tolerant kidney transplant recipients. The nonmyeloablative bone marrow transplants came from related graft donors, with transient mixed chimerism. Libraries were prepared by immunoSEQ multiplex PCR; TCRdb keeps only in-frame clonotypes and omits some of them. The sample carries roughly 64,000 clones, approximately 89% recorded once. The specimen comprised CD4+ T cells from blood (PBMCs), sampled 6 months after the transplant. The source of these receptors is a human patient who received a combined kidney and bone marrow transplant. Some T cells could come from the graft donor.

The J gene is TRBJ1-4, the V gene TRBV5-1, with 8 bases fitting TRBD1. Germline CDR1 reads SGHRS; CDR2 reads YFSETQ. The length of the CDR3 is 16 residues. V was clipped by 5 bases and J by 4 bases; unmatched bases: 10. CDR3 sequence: CASSPTGTGSNEKLFF. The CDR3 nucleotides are TGCGCCAGCAGTCCCACCGGGACAGGCAGTAATGAAAAACTGTTTTTT.

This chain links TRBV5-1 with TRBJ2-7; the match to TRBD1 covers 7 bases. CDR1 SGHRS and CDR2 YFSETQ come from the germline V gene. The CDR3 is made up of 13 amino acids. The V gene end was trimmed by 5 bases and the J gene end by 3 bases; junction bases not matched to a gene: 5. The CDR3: CASRTGINYEQYF. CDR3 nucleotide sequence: TGCGCCAGCAGGACAGGGATAAACTACGAGCAGTACTTC.

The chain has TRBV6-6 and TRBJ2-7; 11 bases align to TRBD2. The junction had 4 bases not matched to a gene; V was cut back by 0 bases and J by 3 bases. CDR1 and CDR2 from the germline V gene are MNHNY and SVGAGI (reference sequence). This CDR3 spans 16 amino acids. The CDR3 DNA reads TGTGCCAGCAGTTACTCGAGTCTAGCGGGAGGCTACGAGCAGTACTTC. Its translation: CASSYSSLAGGYEQYF.

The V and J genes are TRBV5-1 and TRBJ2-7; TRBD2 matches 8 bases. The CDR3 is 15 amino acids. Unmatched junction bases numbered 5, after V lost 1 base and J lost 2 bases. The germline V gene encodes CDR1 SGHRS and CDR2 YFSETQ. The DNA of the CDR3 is TGCGCCAGCAGCTTGAGAACTAGCGGAACCTACGAGCAGTACTTC. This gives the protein CASSLRTSGTYEQYF.

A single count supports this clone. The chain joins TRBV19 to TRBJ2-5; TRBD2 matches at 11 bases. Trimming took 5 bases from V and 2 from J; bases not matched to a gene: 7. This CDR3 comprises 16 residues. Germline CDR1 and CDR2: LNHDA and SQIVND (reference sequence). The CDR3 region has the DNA TGTGCCAGTAGTTTGCTAGCGGGGGGAATTCAAGAGACCCAGTACTTC. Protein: CASSLLAGGIQETQYF.

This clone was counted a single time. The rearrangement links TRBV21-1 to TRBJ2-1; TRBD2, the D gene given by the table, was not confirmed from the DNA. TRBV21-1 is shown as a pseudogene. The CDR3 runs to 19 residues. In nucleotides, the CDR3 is TGTGCCAGCAGCTCCCGAGCCCCAAACTCGCGGCGCTCCTACAATGAGCAGTTCTTC. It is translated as CASSSRAPNSRRSYNEQFF.

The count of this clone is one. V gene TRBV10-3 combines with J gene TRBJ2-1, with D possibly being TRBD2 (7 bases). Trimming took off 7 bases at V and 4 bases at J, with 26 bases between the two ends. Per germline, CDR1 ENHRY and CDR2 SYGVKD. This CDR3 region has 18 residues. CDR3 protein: CAIKRGTNRAVLYNEQFF. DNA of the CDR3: TGTGCCATCAAACGAGGGACTAACAGGGCGGTCCTTTACAATGAGCAGTTCTTC.

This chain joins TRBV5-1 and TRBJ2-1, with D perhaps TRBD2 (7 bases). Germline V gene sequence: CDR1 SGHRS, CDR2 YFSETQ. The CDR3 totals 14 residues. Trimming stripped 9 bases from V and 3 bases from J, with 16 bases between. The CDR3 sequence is CATSLGGLYNEQFF. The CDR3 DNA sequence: TGCGCCACGTCGTTGGGGGGGCTCTACAATGAGCAGTTCTTC.